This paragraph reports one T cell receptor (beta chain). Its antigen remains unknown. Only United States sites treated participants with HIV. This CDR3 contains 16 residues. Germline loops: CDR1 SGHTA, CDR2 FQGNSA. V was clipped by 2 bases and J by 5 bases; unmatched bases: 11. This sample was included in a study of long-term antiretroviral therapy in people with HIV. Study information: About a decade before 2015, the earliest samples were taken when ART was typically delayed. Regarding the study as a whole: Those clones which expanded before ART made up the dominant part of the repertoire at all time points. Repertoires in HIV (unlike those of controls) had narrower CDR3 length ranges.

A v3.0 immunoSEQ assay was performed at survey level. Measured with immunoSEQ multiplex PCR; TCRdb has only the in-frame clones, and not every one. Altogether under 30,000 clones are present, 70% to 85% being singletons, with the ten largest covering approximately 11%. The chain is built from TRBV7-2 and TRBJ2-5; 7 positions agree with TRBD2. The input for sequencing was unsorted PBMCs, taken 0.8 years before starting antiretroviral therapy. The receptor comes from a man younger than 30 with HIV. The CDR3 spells CASSLMAVLAVETQYF. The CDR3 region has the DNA TGTGCCAGCAGCTTAATGGCTGTGCTAGCGGTGGAGACCCAGTACTTC. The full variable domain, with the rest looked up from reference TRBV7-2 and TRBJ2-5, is GAGVSQSPSNKVTEKGKDVELRCDPISGHTALYWYRQSLGQGLEFLIYFQGNSAPDKSGLPSDRFSAERTGGSVSTLTIQRTQQEDSAVYLCASSLMAVLAVETQYFGPGTRLLVL.